Presented here are 19 T cell receptor beta chains from one specimen sequenced in a study of beta chain features in type 1 diabetes. Findings and caveats of the study: All four CD4+ subsets of Type 1 diabetes patients contained TCRB CDR3s that were moderately but significantly shorter.

Reverse transcription of all isolated RNA meant that expressed TCRB transcripts were sequenced. Method: immunoSEQ multiplex PCR; TCRdb's copy keeps in-frame clones and lacks some. This repertoire shows about 650,000 clones, roughly an eighth found once; its top ten account for 0.09% to 0.15%. Their antigens remain unidentified. Sequenced material: naive CD4+ T cells from blood. The receptors were sampled from a man younger than 40 with type 1 diabetes.

A few counts support this clone. The sample holds other DNA sequences that translate to the same CDR3. This rearrangement joins TRBV18 to TRBJ1-2; 10 nucleotides align to TRBD1. Trimming cost V 3 bases and J 2 bases; bases outside gene matches: 3. Looked up from germline, CDR1 is KGHSH and CDR2 is LQKENI. The CDR3 loop spans 15 amino acids. The CDR3 DNA follows: TGTGCCAGCTCACCGGAGGGACAGGGGAACTATGGCTACACCTTC. Its protein product is CASSPEGQGNYGYTF.

The table lists this clone with a few counts. The chain combines TRBV7-2 with TRBJ2-7; possibly TRBD1 for D (5 bases). This CDR3 spans 14 amino acids. Germline V CDR1 and CDR2: SGHTA, FQGNSA. V was trimmed by 0 bases and J by 3 bases, leaving 9 bases between them. In DNA, the CDR3 is TGTGCCAGCAGCTTAGCGACCAGGGACTACGAGCAGTACTTC. This translates into CASSLATRDYEQYF.

This clone was detected only a few times. The rearrangement links TRBV5-1 to TRBJ2-6, with 7 positions matching TRBD1. V was pared by 5 bases and J by 4 bases, with 6 bases of the junction left unmatched. CDR3 length equals 15 residues. Germline V gene data show CDR1 as SGHRS and CDR2 as YFSETQ. CDR3 amino acids: CASRNDRAGANVLTF. CDR3 in DNA: TGCGCCAGCAGGAACGACAGGGCCGGGGCCAACGTCCTGACTTTC.

J is TRBJ2-5 and V is TRBV5-1; D may correspond to TRBD1 or TRBD2 (5 bases each). This CDR3 comprises 14 residues. V lost 4 bases and J lost 0, with 10 bases in between. In germline, CDR1 is SGHRS, CDR2 YFSETQ. The CDR3 protein is CASSRGGNQETQYF. The CDR3, as DNA: TGCGCCAGCAGCCGTGGGGGAAACCAAGAGACCCAGTACTTC. The full variable domain, with the rest looked up from reference TRBV5-1 and TRBJ2-5, is KAGVTQTPRYLIKTRGQQVTLSCSPISGHRSVSWYQQTPGQGLQFLFEYFSETQRNKGNFPGRFSGRQFSNSRSEMNVSTLELGDSALYLCASSRGGNQETQYFGPGTRLLVL.

The CDR3 DNA sequence: TGTGCCAGCAGCTTAGTATGGGCGGGGGAAGCTTTCTTT. Its translation is CASSLVWAGEAFF. The chain joins TRBV7-2 to TRBJ1-1, with no clear D. With 1 base removed from V and 8 bases from J, the gap between germline ends came to 11 bases. The germline gives CDR1 SGHTA, CDR2 FQGNSA. The CDR3 consists of 13 residues. Full variable domain (missing parts from reference TRBV7-2 and TRBJ1-1): GAGVSQSPSNKVTEKGKDVELRCDPISGHTALYWYRQSLGQGLEFLIYFQGNSAPDKSGLPSDRFSAERTGGSVSTLTIQRTQQEDSAVYLCASSLVWAGEAFFGQGTRLTVV.

This clone was detected only a few times. This chain connects TRBV19 to TRBJ1-1; 11 bases are shared with TRBD1. CDR1 LNHDA and CDR2 SQIVND come from the germline V gene (reference sequence). This CDR3 has 16 amino acids. V shed 1 base and J 4 bases; nucleotides not matched to a gene: 5. In DNA, the CDR3 is TGTGCCAGTAGTATAGTGGGACAGGGGGTGAGCACTGAAGCTTTCTTT. This codes for CASSIVGQGVSTEAFF.

This clone was seen more than once but under ten times. V usage is TRBV7-2 and J usage is TRBJ2-7; no definite D call. Trimming removed 1 base at V and 4 bases at J, with 8 bases between. The CDR3 has 13 amino acids. Per germline, CDR1 SGHTA and CDR2 FQGNSA. Written as DNA, the CDR3 is TGTGCCAGCAGCTTAGACGGTAGATACGAGCAGTACTTC. It translates to CASSLDGRYEQYF.

This clone occurred a few times. This chain joins TRBV7-2 and TRBJ2-3; D is unresolved. This CDR3 region has 14 residues. V lost 2 bases and J lost 0, with 6 bases in between. Germline V CDR1 and CDR2: SGHTA, FQGNSA. DNA of the CDR3: TGTGCCAGCAGCTTAATGCACAGCACAGATACGCAGTATTTT. Translation: CASSLMHSTDTQYF.

The J gene is TRBJ1-5, the V gene TRBV29-1, with a tentative D call TRBD1 (6 bases). Trimming removed 4 bases at V and 5 bases at J, with 15 bases between. Germline loops: CDR1 SQVTM, CDR2 ANQGSEA. The CDR3 runs to 14 residues. Here the CDR3 reads CSVGQGNRDQPQHF. The CDR3 DNA reads as TGCAGCGTTGGCCAGGGGAACAGGGATCAGCCCCAGCATTTT.

The sample holds a few counts of this clone. In DNA, the CDR3 is TGTGCCACCAGCAGAGATCGGAGGACCCAGTATTTT. Amino acids: CATSRDRRTQYF. The chain combines TRBV15 with TRBJ2-3; tentatively, D is TRBD2 (5 bases). This CDR3 region has 12 residues. The V gene lost 0 bases and the J gene lost 12 bases, with 10 bases spanning the gap. Germline V gene data show CDR1 as LNHNV and CDR2 as YYDKDF (reference sequence).

The table lists this clone with a few counts. The chain is built from TRBV7-3 and TRBJ2-7; 8 nucleotides line up with TRBD1. Germline V CDR1 and CDR2: SGHTA, FQGTGA. V shed 4 bases, J shed 4 bases, and the junction held 9 bases outside the gene matches. The CDR3 sequence is 15 residues long. In nucleotides, the CDR3 is TGTGCCAGCAGCTCTACTGGACAGGGTCGGTACGAGCAGTACTTC. Translating gives CASSSTGQGRYEQYF.

This clone was counted a few times. The V and J genes are TRBV2 and TRBJ1-4, with D tentatively TRBD1 (6 bases). Germline CDR1 SNHLY, CDR2 FYNNEI. The CDR3 is 15 residues long. The V end was cut by 7 bases, the J end by 0 bases, with 12 bases between. CDR3 in amino acids: CASTEGGATNEKLFF. Written as DNA, the CDR3 is TGTGCCAGCACCGAAGGGGGGGCAACTAATGAAAAACTGTTTTTT.

A few counts support this clone. The chain recombines TRBV7-9 with TRBJ1-2; D not resolved. The CDR3 is made up of 13 amino acids. The V end was cut by 2 bases, the J end by 2 bases, with 6 bases between. CDR1 and CDR2 from the germline V gene are SEHNR and FQNEAQ (reference sequence). CDR3 DNA: TGTGCCAGCAGCTTATCCCAGAACTATGGCTACACCTTC. Its translation is CASSLSQNYGYTF.

The rearrangement links TRBV18 to TRBJ2-1; 7 positions match TRBD1. V lost 2 bases and J lost 3; bases outside the gene matches: 4. This CDR3 contains 15 residues. CDR1 and CDR2 (germline): KGHSH, LQKENI. CDR3 nucleotide sequence: TGTGCCAGCTCACCAGGACAGGACATCTACAATGAGCAGTTCTTC. Its translation is CASSPGQDIYNEQFF.

This clone was seen only a few times. The V and J genes are TRBV7-9 and TRBJ2-7, with 11 bases that match TRBD1. The V gene end was trimmed by 5 bases and the J gene end by 5 bases; junction bases not matched to a gene: 5. The CDR3 spans 14 residues. Germline loops: CDR1 SEHNR, CDR2 FQNEAQ (reference sequence). The CDR3 nucleotides are TGTGCCAGCAGCGAAAGGGGACAGGGGGACGAGCAGTACTTC. Encoded protein: CASSERGQGDEQYF.

This clone has only one observation. The rearrangement uses TRBV28 and TRBJ2-5; D gene ambiguous. The J call may be mistaken, given a closer DNA end match to TRBJ2-7. From germline, CDR1 is MDHEN and CDR2 SYDVKM. The length of the CDR3 is 16 residues. The CDR3 region is CASSFERAILSYEQYF. CDR3 nucleotide sequence: TGTGCCAGCAGTTTCGAAAGGGCCATCCTGTCCTACGAGCAGTACTTC.

This clone was seen a handful of times. V and J are TRBV5-4 and TRBJ2-3; 8 bases fit TRBD1. The CDR3 is made up of 16 amino acids. With V trimmed by 1 base and J by 3 bases, 7 bases remained unmatched. Germline V lookup: CDR1 SGHNT, CDR2 YYREEE (reference sequence). CDR3 region: CASSLSPGGFTDTQYF. CDR3 nucleotide sequence: TGTGCCAGCAGCTTGTCACCAGGGGGCTTTACAGATACGCAGTATTTT. Full variable domain (missing parts from reference TRBV5-4 and TRBJ2-3): ETGVTQSPTHLIKTRGQQVTLRCSSQSGHNTVSWYQQALGQGPQFIFQYYREEENGRGNFPPRFSGLQFPNYSSELNVNALELDDSALYLCASSLSPGGFTDTQYFGPGTRLTVL.

V is TRBV5-6 and J is TRBJ2-3, with 9 bases aligning to TRBD1. The ends lost 0 bases at V and 2 bases at J; junction bases unmatched: 4. This CDR3 spans 16 amino acids. Germline V gives CDR1 SGHDT, CDR2 YYEEEE. CDR3 amino acids: CASSLGQGGPTDTQYF. In DNA, the CDR3 is TGTGCCAGCAGCTTGGGACAGGGGGGGCCCACAGATACGCAGTATTTT.

This clone showed up just a few times. This chain joins TRBV28 and TRBJ2-1; no reliable D call. CDR1 is MDHEN, CDR2 SYDVKM, per germline. V was pared by 6 bases and J by 0 bases, with 12 bases between. This CDR3 spans 15 amino acids. The CDR3, as DNA: TGTGCCAGCAGCGATGGGGAAAGCTCCTACAATGAGCAGTTCTTC. Translating gives CASSDGESSYNEQFF.